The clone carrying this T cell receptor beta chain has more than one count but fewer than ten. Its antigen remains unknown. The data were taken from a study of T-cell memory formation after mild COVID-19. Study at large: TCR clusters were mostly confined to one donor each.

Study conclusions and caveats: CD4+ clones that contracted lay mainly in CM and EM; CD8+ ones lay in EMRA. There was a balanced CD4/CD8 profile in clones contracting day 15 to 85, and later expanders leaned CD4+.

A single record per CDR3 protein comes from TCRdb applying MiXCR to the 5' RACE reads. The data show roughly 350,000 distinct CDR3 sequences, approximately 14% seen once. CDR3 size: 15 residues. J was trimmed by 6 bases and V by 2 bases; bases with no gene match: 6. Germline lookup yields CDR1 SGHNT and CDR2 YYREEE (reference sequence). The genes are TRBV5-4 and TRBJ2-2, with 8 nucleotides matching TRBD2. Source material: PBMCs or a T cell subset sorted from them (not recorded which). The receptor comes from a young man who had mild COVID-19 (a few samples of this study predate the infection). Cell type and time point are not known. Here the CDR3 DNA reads TGTGCCAGCAGCTTCGGGGGGGAGAAGGCCGGGGAGCTGTTTTTT. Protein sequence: CASSFGGEKAGELFF.